A selection of T cell receptor beta chains follows, all from one sample in a study of T cells in Graves' hyperthyroidism and ophthalmopathy. In TCRdb, the multiplex PCR reads were re-called with MiXCR into one record per CDR3 protein. The sample has about 580,000 distinct CDR3 sequences, 46% seen once. The sequenced material came from peripheral blood or thyroid tissue (not recorded which). These receptors were obtained from a woman aged 18-29 years with Graves' hyperthyroidism. Both conserved end residues are part of each CDR3.

V gene: TRBV30
CDR3 protein: CAWNVRGTSVGLQYF

V gene: TRBV20-1
CDR3 protein: CSAGREGETQYF

V gene: TRBV2
CDR3 protein: CASSAGARQGYTF

V gene: TRBV7-9
CDR3 protein: CASSLSVYAEAFF

V gene: TRBV7-2
CDR3 protein: CASSLGPPGANVLTF

V gene: TRBV16
CDR3 protein: CASSQSGAEEAFF

V gene: TRBV25-1
CDR3 protein: CASLVDSSQETQYF

V gene: TRBV5-1
CDR3 protein: CASSIQGINSPLHF

V gene: TRBV2
CDR3 protein: CASSEALGFEAFF

V gene: TRBV7-9
CDR3 protein: CASSLHTGNTEAFF

V gene: TRBV10-1
CDR3 protein: CASSEAGGFREQYF

V gene: TRBV29-1
CDR3 protein: CSVSGTNTEAFF

V gene: TRBV20-1
CDR3 protein: CSARNLDEQFF

V gene: TRBV7-9
CDR3 protein: CASSQGVGEAEAFF

V gene: TRBV4-1
CDR3 protein: CASSQDWDSYEQYF

V gene: TRBV12-3/TRBV12-4
CDR3 protein: CASSVGQQFQPQHF

V gene: TRBV15
CDR3 protein: CATSRVGVGANVLTF

V gene: TRBV29-1
CDR3 protein: CSGSSETQYF

V gene: TRBV7-2
CDR3 protein: CASEDPGRETQYF

V gene: TRBV7-6
CDR3 protein: CASSHGTSALLNTEALF

V gene: TRBV19
CDR3 protein: CASIGKTGLNRYEQYF

V gene: TRBV20-1
CDR3 protein: CSARDRGEQYF

V gene: TRBV11-3
CDR3 protein: CASSSLLYEQYF